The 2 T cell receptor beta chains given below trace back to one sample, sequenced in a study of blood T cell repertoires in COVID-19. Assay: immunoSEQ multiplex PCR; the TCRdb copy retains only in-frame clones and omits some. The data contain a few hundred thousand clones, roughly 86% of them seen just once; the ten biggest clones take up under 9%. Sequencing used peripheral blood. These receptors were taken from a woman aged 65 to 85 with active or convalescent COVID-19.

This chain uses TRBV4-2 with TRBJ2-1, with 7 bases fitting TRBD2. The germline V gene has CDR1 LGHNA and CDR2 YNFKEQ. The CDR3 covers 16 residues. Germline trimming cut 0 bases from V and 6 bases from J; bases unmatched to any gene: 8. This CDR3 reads CASSQDASGSGNEQFF. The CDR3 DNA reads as TGTGCCAGCAGCCAAGATGCTAGCGGATCAGGCAATGAGCAGTTCTTC.

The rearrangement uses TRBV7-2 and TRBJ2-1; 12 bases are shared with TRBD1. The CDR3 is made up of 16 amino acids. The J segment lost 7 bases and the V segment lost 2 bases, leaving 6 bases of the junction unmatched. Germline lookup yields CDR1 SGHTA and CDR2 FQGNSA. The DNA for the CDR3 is TGTGCCAGCAGCTTATCGGGACAGGGGGCGGGTAATGAGCAGTTCTTC. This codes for CASSLSGQGAGNEQFF.